The 18 T cell receptor beta chains below all came from one sample that was sequenced in a study of a mutant IDH1 vaccine in newly diagnosed glioma. Time point defined: baseline, week 1 (first vaccination visit). The sample's treatment: pre-vaccination baseline after standard-of-care therapy. Sequencing was performed with immunoSEQ multiplex PCR; in TCRdb, only in-frame clones are kept and a portion is missing. This table holds 60,000 to 75,000 clones, 75% to 85% found once. The sequences come from PBMCs, collected from a glioma patient treated with radiotherapy, temozolomide or both. The receptor set was obtained from a man aged 45-65 years with glioma.

The CDR3 here is CASYPGQGNEQFF. CDR3 nucleotides: TGCGCCAGCTACCCGGGGCAGGGCAATGAGCAGTTCTTC. V is TRBV5-1 and J is TRBJ2-1, with D perhaps TRBD1 or TRBD2 (5 bases each). V was cut by 7 bases and J by 6 bases, with 14 bases left in between. The CDR3 runs to 13 residues. Germline values: CDR1 SGHRS, CDR2 YFSETQ. The whole variable domain, remainder taken from reference TRBV5-1 and TRBJ2-1, is KAGVTQTPRYLIKTRGQQVTLSCSPISGHRSVSWYQQTPGQGLQFLFEYFSETQRNKGNFPGRFSGRQFSNSRSEMNVSTLELGDSALYLCASYPGQGNEQFFGPGTRLTVL.

The chain joins TRBV7-9 to TRBJ2-5; D is undetermined. Germline assignment: CDR1 SEHNR and CDR2 FQNEAQ (reference sequence). Trimming took off 8 bases at V and 2 bases at J, with 6 bases between the two ends. The CDR3 loop spans 11 amino acids. The CDR3, as DNA: TGTGCCAGCGGAAGGCAAGAGACCCAGTACTTC. As protein: CASGRQETQYF.

The V and J genes are TRBV5-4 and TRBJ2-7; D gene ambiguous. The germline V and J ends were trimmed by 1 base and 0 bases, with 5 bases remaining between them. Germline CDR1 SGHNT, CDR2 YYREEE (reference sequence). The CDR3 consists of 13 residues. CDR3 residues: CASSLLDSYEQYF. For the CDR3, the DNA is TGTGCCAGCAGCTTGCTGGACTCCTACGAGCAGTACTTC.

This clone has just a few counts. This chain joins TRBV28 and TRBJ1-5, with TRBD1 identical over 7 bases. V trimming: 1 base; J trimming: 3 bases; junction bases outside the gene matches: 9. Germline V gene data show CDR1 as MDHEN and CDR2 as SYDVKM. The CDR3 has 17 amino acids. CDR3 in DNA: TGTGCCAGCAGTTTATCGGTGGACAGGTTACTCAATCAGCCCCAGCATTTT. Residues: CASSLSVDRLLNQPQHF.

The chain couples TRBV27 to TRBJ2-7; possible D gene TRBD2, 5 bases. Germline assignment: CDR1 MNHEY and CDR2 SMNVEV (reference sequence). The ends were cut back, 0 bases at V and 4 bases at J, with 10 bases in the middle. This CDR3 spans 14 amino acids. CDR3 nucleotide sequence: TGTGCCAGCAGTTTATCCCCCGGGGTTTACGAGCAGTACTTC. Its translation: CASSLSPGVYEQYF.

The gene calls are TRBV25-1 and TRBJ1-3; the match to TRBD1 covers 7 bases. The CDR3 sequence is 15 residues long. Germline loops: CDR1 MGHDK, CDR2 SYGVNS. V gave up 3 bases and J gave up 4 bases; unmatched junction bases: 6. The CDR3: CASSDEGARGNTIYF. The DNA for the CDR3 is TGTGCCAGCAGTGACGAGGGGGCACGGGGAAACACCATATATTTT.

The V gene is TRBV30, the J gene TRBJ2-7, with no clear D. The CDR3 is 13 amino acids. The germline CDR1 and CDR2 sequences are GTSNPN and SVGIG (reference sequence). Trimming took off 3 bases at V and 2 bases at J, with 11 bases between the two ends. CDR3 amino acids: CAWSQRTTYEQYF. CDR3 coding DNA: TGTGCCTGGAGCCAAAGGACCACCTACGAGCAGTACTTC.

The rearrangement joins TRBV30 to TRBJ1-5, with 7 bases aligning to TRBD1. V was clipped by 3 bases and J by 4 bases; unmatched bases: 6. CDR1 and CDR2 from the germline V gene are GTSNPN and SVGIG (reference sequence). The CDR3 length is 14 residues. The CDR3 is CAWSGQGDNQPQHF. CDR3 coding DNA: TGTGCCTGGAGCGGGCAGGGGGATAATCAGCCCCAGCATTTT. The whole variable domain, remainder taken from reference TRBV30 and TRBJ1-5, is SQTIHQWPATLVQPVGSPLSLECTVEGTSNPNLYWYRQAAGRGLQLLFYSVGIGQISSEVPQNLSASRPQDRQFILSSKKLLLSDSGFYLCAWSGQGDNQPQHFGDGTRLSIL.

V gene TRBV19 combines with J gene TRBJ2-3; TRBD2 matches at 9 bases. V shed 6 bases and J 4 bases; nucleotides not matched to a gene: 8. Germline V gene lookup returns CDR1 LNHDA and CDR2 SQIVND (reference sequence). The CDR3 has 15 residues. The DNA for the CDR3 is TGTGCCAGTAGCCCGAGCGGGGGGCGGGCAGATACGCAGTATTTT. Translating gives CASSPSGGRADTQYF.

The chain joins TRBV19 to TRBJ1-4, with TRBD1 as a possible D gene (5 bases). Trimming stripped 5 bases from V and 3 bases from J, with 13 bases between. CDR3 length equals 15 residues. CDR1 and CDR2 from the germline V gene are LNHDA and SQIVND (reference sequence). The CDR3 DNA reads TGTGCCAGTAGTTCCAAACGGGGACCTAATGAAAAACTGTTTTTT. This encodes CASSSKRGPNEKLFF.

The rearrangement links TRBV18 to TRBJ1-1; D uncertain. From germline, CDR1 is KGHSH and CDR2 LQKENI. This CDR3 comprises 14 residues. Trimming stripped 1 base from V and 5 bases from J, with 11 bases between. The chain's CDR3 is CASSPRQAGTEAFF. As DNA, the CDR3 is TGTGCCAGCTCACCACGGCAGGCGGGGACTGAAGCTTTCTTT.

The chain uses TRBV6-1 and TRBJ2-5; possible D gene TRBD1, 6 bases. V lost 6 bases and J 5 bases, leaving 13 bases between the germline ends. The CDR3 length is 13 residues. CDR1 is MNHNS, CDR2 SASEGT, per germline. The CDR3 spells CASSPQGWETQYF. In DNA, the CDR3 is TGTGCCAGCAGCCCACAGGGCTGGGAGACCCAGTACTTC.

The V and J genes are TRBV6-6 and TRBJ2-7; D is ambiguous. From germline, CDR1 is MNHNY and CDR2 SVGAGI (reference sequence). V dropped 0 bases and J dropped 7 bases, with 13 bases sitting between them. This CDR3 contains 14 residues. The CDR3 coding sequence is TGTGCCAGCAGTTACTCCCTGGACCTAGGGGAGCAGTACTTC. Residues: CASSYSLDLGEQYF.

On this clone itself: One junction end disagrees with the germline gene, perhaps due to a read error. The rearrangement joins TRBV7-7 to TRBJ2-2; D possibly corresponds to TRBD1 (5 bases). CDR1 and CDR2 (germline): SSHAT, FNYEAQ (reference sequence). The CDR3 is 13 residues long. The CDR3 sequence is CASSSGYYGELFF. CDR3 sequence (DNA): TGTGCTAGCAGCTCAGGGTACTACGGGGAGCTGTTTTTT.

J is TRBJ2-5 and V is TRBV5-3; 7 nucleotides align to TRBD2. TRBV5-3 is placed among ORFs of uncertain function. Trimming removed 1 base from V and 4 bases from J; junction bases left unmatched: 7. The CDR3 runs 15 residues. The CDR3 here is CARSLRGVAGETQYF. CDR3 in DNA: TGTGCCAGAAGCTTGCGGGGGGTCGCAGGAGAGACCCAGTACTTC.

The chain combines TRBV5-4 with TRBJ2-7; 7 nucleotides match TRBD1. Per germline, CDR1 SGHNT and CDR2 YYREEE (reference sequence). This CDR3 contains 14 residues. Trimming at V came to 3 bases and at J to 5 bases, leaving 8 bases not matched to a gene. The CDR3 region is CASSSTDRDHEQYF. The CDR3, as DNA: TGTGCCAGCAGCTCTACCGACAGGGACCACGAGCAGTACTTC.

This clone was observed at least ten times. The gene calls are TRBV19 and TRBJ1-5; D is undetermined. The V end lost 3 bases, the J end lost 7 bases, and 7 bases lay between the germline ends. The germline CDR1 and CDR2 sequences are LNHDA and SQIVND (reference sequence). The CDR3 consists of 12 residues. The CDR3 sequence: CASSILGQPQHF. The CDR3 DNA follows: TGTGCCAGTAGTATCTTAGGACAGCCCCAGCATTTT.

This chain joins TRBV25-1 and TRBJ1-3; D not resolved. With 4 bases removed from V and 3 bases from J, the gap between germline ends came to 1 base. The CDR3 spans 11 residues. Germline V CDR1 and CDR2: MGHDK, SYGVNS. The CDR3 region is CASSGGNTIYF. The CDR3 DNA sequence: TGTGCCAGCAGTGGTGGAAACACCATATATTTT.